The clone carrying this T cell receptor (beta chain) was seen repeatedly, ten times or more. Its antigen is not known. These data come from a study of CD8 T cells in ankylosing spondylitis. Study-wide results and caveats: What seemed typical of ankylosing spondylitis blood was a TCR beta motif built from about 8 highly homologous variants.

The germline gives CDR1 SEHNR, CDR2 FQNEAQ (reference sequence). This CDR3 comprises 15 residues. Trimming removed 5 bases from V and 7 bases from J; junction bases left unmatched: 9. Construction of TCR beta libraries was performed using quantitative 5'-RACE with molecular barcodes. In TCRdb, the 5' RACE reads were re-called with MiXCR into one record per CDR3 protein. The data hold under 250,000 distinct CDR3 sequences, with about 7.3% observed a single time. This receptor was obtained from a male donor with ankylosing spondylitis. The J gene is TRBJ2-7, the V gene TRBV7-9; 12 bases are a match to TRBD2. The specimen sequenced was blood, either unsorted or a sorted T cell fraction (not recorded which). CDR3 sequence reads: CASSPRTSGKDEQYF. DNA of the CDR3: TGTGCCAGCAGCCCCAGGACTAGCGGGAAGGATGAGCAGTACTTC.